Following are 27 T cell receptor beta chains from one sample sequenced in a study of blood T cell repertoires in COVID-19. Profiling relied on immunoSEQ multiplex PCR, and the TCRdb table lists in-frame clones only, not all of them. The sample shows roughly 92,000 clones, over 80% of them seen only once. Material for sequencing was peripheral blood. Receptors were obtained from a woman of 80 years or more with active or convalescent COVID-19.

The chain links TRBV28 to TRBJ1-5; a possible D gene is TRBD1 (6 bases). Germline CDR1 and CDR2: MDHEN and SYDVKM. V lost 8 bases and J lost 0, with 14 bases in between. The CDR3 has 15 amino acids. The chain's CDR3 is CASGNRDYSNQPQHF. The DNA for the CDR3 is TGTGCCAGCGGTAACAGGGACTATAGCAATCAGCCCCAGCATTTT.

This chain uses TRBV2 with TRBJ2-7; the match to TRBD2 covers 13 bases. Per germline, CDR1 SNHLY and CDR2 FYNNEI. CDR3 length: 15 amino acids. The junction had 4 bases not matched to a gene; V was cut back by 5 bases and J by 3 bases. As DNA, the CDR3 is TGTGCCAGCAGTCCTGGACTAGCGGGGGACTACGAGCAGTACTTC. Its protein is CASSPGLAGDYEQYF.

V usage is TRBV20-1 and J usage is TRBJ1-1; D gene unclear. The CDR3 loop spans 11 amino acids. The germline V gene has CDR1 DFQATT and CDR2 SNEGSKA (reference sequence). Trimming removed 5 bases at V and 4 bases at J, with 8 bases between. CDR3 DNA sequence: TGCAGTGCTGAACATACCACTGAAGCTTTCTTT. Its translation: CSAEHTTEAFF.

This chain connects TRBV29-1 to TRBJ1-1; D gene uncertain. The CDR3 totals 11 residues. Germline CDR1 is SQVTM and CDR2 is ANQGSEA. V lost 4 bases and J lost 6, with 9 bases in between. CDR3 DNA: TGCAGCGTTGTAAGCGTGTCTGAAGCTTTCTTT. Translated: CSVVSVSEAFF.

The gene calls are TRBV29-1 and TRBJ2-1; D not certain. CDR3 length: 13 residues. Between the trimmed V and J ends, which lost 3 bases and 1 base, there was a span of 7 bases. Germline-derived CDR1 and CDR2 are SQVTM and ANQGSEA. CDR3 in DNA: TGCAGCGTTGACGGCGGTTCCTACAATGAGCAGTTCTTC. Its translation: CSVDGGSYNEQFF.

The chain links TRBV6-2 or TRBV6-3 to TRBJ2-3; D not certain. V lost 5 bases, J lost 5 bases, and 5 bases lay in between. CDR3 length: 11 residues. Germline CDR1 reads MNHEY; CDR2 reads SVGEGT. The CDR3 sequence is CASSRRDTQYF. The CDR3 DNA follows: TGTGCCAGCAGTCGTCGAGATACGCAGTATTTT.

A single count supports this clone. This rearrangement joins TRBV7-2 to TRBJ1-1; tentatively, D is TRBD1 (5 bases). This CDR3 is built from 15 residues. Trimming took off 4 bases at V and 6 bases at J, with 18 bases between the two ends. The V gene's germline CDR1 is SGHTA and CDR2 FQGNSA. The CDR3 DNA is TGTGCCAGCAGCTCCTGGGCGGGGACGACTCCTGAAGCTTTCTTT. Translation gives CASSSWAGTTPEAFF. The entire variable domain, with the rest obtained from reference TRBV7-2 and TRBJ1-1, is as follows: GAGVSQSPSNKVTEKGKDVELRCDPISGHTALYWYRQSLGQGLEFLIYFQGNSAPDKSGLPSDRFSAERTGGSVSTLTIQRTQQEDSAVYLCASSSWAGTTPEAFFGQGTRLTVV.

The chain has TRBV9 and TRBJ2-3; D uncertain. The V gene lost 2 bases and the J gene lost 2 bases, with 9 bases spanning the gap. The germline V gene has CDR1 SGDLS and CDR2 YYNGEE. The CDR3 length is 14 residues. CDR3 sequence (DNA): TGTGCCAGCAGCGTGAGGCACCTCACAGATACGCAGTATTTT. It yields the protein CASSVRHLTDTQYF. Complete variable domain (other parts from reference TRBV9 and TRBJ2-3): DSGVTQTPKHLITATGQRVTLRCSPRSGDLSVYWYQQSLDQGLQFLIQYYNGEERAKGNILERFSAQQFPDLHSELNLSSLELGDSALYFCASSVRHLTDTQYFGPGTRLTVL.

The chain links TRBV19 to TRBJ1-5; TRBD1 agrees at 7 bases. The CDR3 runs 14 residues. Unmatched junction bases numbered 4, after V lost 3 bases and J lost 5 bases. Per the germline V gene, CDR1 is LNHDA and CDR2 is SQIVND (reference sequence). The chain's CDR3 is CASSMNGQDQPQHF. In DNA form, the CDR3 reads TGTGCCAGTAGTATGAATGGACAGGATCAGCCCCAGCATTTT.

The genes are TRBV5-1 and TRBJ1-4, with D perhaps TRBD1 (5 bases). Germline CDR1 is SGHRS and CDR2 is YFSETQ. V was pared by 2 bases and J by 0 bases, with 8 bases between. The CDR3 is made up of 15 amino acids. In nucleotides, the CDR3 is TGCGCCAGCAGCTTAGGAGGGGCAACTAATGAAAAACTGTTTTTT. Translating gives CASSLGGATNEKLFF. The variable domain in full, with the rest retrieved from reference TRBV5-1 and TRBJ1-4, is KAGVTQTPRYLIKTRGQQVTLSCSPISGHRSVSWYQQTPGQGLQFLFEYFSETQRNKGNFPGRFSGRQFSNSRSEMNVSTLELGDSALYLCASSLGGATNEKLFFGSGTQLSVL.

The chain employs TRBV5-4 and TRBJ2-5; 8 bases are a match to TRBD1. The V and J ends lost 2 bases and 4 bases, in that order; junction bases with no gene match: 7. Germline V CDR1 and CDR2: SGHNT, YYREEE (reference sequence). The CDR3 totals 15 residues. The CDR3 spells CASSFRQGAGETQYF. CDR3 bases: TGTGCCAGCAGCTTCAGGCAGGGGGCGGGAGAGACCCAGTACTTC.

The CDR3 protein is CASSLAGTGMGYTF. CDR3 nucleotide sequence: TGCGCCAGCAGCTTGGCAGGGACAGGGATGGGCTACACCTTC. This chain links TRBV5-1 with TRBJ1-2; 9 nucleotides agree with TRBD1. The trim removed 0 bases at V and 8 bases at J, leaving 5 bases unmatched. The CDR3 runs 14 residues. The germline V gene encodes CDR1 SGHRS and CDR2 YFSETQ. Together with reference TRBV5-1 and TRBJ1-2, the CDR3 gives the full variable domain: KAGVTQTPRYLIKTRGQQVTLSCSPISGHRSVSWYQQTPGQGLQFLFEYFSETQRNKGNFPGRFSGRQFSNSRSEMNVSTLELGDSALYLCASSLAGTGMGYTFGSGTRLTVV.

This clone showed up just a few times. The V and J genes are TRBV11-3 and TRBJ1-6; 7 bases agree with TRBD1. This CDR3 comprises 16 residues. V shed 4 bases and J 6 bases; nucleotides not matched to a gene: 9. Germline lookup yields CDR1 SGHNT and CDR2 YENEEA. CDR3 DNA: TGTGCCAGCAGCTCAGGGGGAACAGGGATTAATTCACCCCTCCACTTT. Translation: CASSSGGTGINSPLHF.

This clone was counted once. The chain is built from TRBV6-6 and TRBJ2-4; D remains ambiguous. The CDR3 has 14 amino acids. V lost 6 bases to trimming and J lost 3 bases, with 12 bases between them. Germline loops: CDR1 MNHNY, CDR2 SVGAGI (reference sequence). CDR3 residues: CASSIVQDKNIQYF. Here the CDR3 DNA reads TGTGCCAGCAGCATAGTTCAGGACAAAAACATTCAGTACTTC.

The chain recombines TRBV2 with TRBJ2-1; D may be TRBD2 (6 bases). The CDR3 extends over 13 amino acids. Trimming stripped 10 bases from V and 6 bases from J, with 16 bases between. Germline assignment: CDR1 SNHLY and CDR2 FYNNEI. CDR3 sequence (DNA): TGTGCCACGGTCCGGGACTCCAGCAATGAGCAGTTCTTC. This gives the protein CATVRDSSNEQFF.

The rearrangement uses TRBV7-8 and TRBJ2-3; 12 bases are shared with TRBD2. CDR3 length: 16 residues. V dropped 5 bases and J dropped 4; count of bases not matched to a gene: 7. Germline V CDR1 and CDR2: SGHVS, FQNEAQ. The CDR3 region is CASSNPTSGGPDTQYF. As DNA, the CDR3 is TGTGCCAGCAGCAATCCGACTAGCGGGGGCCCAGATACGCAGTATTTT.

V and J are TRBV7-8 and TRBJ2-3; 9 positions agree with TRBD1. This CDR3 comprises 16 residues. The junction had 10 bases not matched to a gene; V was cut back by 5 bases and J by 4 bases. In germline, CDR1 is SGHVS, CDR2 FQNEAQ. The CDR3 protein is CASSSGGTGYPDTQYF. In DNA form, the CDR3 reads TGTGCCAGCAGCAGTGGGGGGACAGGGTACCCAGATACGCAGTATTTT.

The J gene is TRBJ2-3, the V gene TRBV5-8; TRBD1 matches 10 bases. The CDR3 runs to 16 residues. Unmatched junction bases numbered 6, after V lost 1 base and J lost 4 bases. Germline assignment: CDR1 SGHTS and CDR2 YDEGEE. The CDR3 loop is CASSLLGQGVADTQYF. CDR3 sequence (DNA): TGTGCCAGCAGCTTGCTTGGACAGGGGGTGGCAGATACGCAGTATTTT.

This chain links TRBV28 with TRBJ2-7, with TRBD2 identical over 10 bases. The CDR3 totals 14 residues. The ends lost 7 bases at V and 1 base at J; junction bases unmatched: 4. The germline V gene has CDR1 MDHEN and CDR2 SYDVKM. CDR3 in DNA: TGTGCCAGCACTAGGACTAGCGGATCCTACGAGCAGTACTTC. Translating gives CASTRTSGSYEQYF. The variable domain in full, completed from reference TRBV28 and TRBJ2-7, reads DVKVTQSSRYLVKRTGEKVFLECVQDMDHENMFWYRQDPGLGLRLIYFSYDVKMKEKGDIPEGYSVSREKKERFSLILESASTNQTSMYLCASTRTSGSYEQYFGPGTRLTVT.

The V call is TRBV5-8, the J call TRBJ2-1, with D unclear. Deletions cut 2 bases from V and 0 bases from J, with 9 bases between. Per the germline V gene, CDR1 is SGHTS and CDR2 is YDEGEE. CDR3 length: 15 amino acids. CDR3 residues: CASSFGLYSYNEQFF. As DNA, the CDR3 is TGTGCCAGCAGCTTTGGGCTGTACTCCTACAATGAGCAGTTCTTC.

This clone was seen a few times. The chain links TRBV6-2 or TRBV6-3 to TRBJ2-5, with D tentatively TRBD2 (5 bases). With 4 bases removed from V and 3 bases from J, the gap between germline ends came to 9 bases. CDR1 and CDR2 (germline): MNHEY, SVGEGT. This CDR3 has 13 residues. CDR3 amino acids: CASSLRVEETQYF. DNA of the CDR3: TGTGCCAGCAGTTTGAGGGTGGAAGAGACCCAGTACTTC.

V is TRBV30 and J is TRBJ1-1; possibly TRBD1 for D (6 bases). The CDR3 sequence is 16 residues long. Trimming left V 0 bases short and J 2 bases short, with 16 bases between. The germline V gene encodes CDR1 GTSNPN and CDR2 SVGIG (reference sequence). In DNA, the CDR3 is TGTGCCTGGAGTGTTGGGGGCCGGAACGTAAACACTGAAGCTTTCTTT. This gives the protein CAWSVGGRNVNTEAFF.

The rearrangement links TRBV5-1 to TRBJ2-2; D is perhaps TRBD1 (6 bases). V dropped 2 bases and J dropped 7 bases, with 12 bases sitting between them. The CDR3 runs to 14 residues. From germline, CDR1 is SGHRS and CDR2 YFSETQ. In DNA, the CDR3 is TGCGCCAGCAGCTTCTCCAGGGGAAACGGGGAGCTGTTTTTT. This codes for CASSFSRGNGELFF.

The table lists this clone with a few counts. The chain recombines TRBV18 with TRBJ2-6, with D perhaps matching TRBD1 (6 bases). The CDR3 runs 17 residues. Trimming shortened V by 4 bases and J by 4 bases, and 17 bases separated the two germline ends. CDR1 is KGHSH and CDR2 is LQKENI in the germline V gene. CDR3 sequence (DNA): TGTGCCAGCTCACGATTAACCAGGGGTGCCGGGGCCAACGTCCTGACTTTC. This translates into CASSRLTRGAGANVLTF.

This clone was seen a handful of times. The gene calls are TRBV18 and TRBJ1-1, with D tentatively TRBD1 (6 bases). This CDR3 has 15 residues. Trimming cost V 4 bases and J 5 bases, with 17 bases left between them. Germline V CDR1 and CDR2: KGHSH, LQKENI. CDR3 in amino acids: CASSQEGGEGTEAFF. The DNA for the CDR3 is TGTGCCAGCTCACAGGAAGGGGGAGAGGGAACTGAAGCTTTCTTT.

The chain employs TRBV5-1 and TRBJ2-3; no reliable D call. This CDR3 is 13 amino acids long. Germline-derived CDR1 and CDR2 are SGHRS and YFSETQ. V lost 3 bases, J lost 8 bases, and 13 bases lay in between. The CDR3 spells CASSSENPSTQYF. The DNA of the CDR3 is TGCGCCAGCAGCTCCGAGAACCCAAGTACGCAGTATTTT.

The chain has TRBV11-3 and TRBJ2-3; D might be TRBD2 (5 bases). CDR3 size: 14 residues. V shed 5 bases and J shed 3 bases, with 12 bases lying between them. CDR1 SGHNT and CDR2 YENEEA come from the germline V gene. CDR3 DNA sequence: TGTGCCAGCAGCCTTGGGAGAGCAACAGATACGCAGTATTTT. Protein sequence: CASSLGRATDTQYF.